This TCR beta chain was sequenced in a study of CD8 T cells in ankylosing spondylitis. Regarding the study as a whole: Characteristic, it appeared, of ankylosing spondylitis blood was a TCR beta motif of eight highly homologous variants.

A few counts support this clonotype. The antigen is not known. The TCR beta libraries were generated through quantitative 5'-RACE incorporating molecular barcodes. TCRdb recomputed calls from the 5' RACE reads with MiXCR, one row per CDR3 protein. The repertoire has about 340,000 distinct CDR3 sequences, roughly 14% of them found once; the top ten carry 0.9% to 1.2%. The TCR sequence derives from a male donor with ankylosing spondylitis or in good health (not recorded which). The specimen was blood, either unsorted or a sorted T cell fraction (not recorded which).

The CDR3 coding sequence is TGCAGTGCTAGTGGGACTAGCGGAACGGGTAATGAGCAGTTCTTC. Translating it yields CSASGTSGTGNEQFF. V and J are TRBV20-1 and TRBJ2-1; 11 nucleotides agree with TRBD2. This CDR3 has 15 residues. Trimming cost V 3 bases and J 7 bases; bases outside gene matches: 8. Germline V lookup: CDR1 DFQATT, CDR2 SNEGSKA (reference sequence).